This passage covers 23 T cell receptor beta chains from one sample sequenced in a study of blood T cells in healthy people across ages. The second PCR ran about 6 to 12 cycles with a sample-barcoded 5' primer and J-beta primers. MiXCR, applied by TCRdb to the 5' RACE reads, yields one record per CDR3 protein. This repertoire shows 1 million to 1.2 million distinct CDR3 sequences, roughly two fifths found once; its top ten account for around 12%. Sequencing used blood. The receptors originated from a man aged 18 to 35 in good health.

V gene TRBV4-3 combines with J gene TRBJ1-4; D perhaps matches TRBD1 (5 bases). This CDR3 is 14 amino acids long. Germline CDR1 and CDR2: LGHNA and YSLEER. V lost 4 bases and J lost 8, with 14 bases in between. CDR3 loop: CASSLRDGREKLFF. The CDR3 coding sequence is TGCGCCAGCAGCCTACGGGACGGTCGAGAAAAACTGTTTTTT.

The chain links TRBV12-3 or TRBV12-4 to TRBJ1-1; TRBD1 might be the D (6 bases). Trimming removed 3 bases at V and 3 bases at J, with 8 bases between. The CDR3 loop spans 13 amino acids. CDR3 sequence: CASSFDRYTEAFF. DNA for the CDR3: TGTGCCAGCAGTTTCGACAGGTACACTGAAGCTTTCTTT.

The CDR3 DNA reads as TGCAGTGCTAGACAGAGCTCTGGGGCCAACGTCCTGACTTTC. It yields the protein CSARQSSGANVLTF. This chain connects TRBV20-1 to TRBJ2-6; no firm D call. Trimming pared 2 bases from V and 0 bases from J, leaving 5 bases between. Germline V gene sequence: CDR1 DFQATT, CDR2 SNEGSKA (reference sequence). This CDR3 region has 14 residues.

The J gene is TRBJ1-2, the V gene TRBV29-1; D gene unclear. V was clipped by 3 bases and J by 0 bases, with 8 bases between them. This CDR3 has 13 amino acids. CDR1 is SQVTM and CDR2 is ANQGSEA in the germline V gene. CDR3 nucleotides: TGCAGCGTTGAGGAGGGATCTAACTATGGCTACACCTTC. Translated: CSVEEGSNYGYTF.

The rearrangement uses TRBV9 and TRBJ1-6; no definite D call. The V and J ends lost 2 bases and 6 bases respectively, with 9 bases between them. The CDR3 consists of 14 residues. Germline V gene data show CDR1 as SGDLS and CDR2 as YYNGEE. In DNA, the CDR3 is TGTGCCAGCAGCGTGAGGCGGATTAATTCACCCCTCCACTTT. This gives the protein CASSVRRINSPLHF.

The chain employs TRBV12-3 or TRBV12-4 and TRBJ2-3; D is uncertain. The CDR3 totals 14 residues. The V gene lost 2 bases and the J gene lost 2 bases, with 8 bases spanning the gap. DNA for the CDR3: TGTGCCAGCAGTTTATATCTCTCCACAGATACGCAGTATTTT. This translates into CASSLYLSTDTQYF.

The chain links TRBV7-3 to TRBJ1-2; TRBD1 might be the D (6 bases). Between the trimmed V and J ends, which lost 1 base and 4 bases, there was a span of 13 bases. CDR1 is SGHTA, CDR2 FQGTGA, per germline. This CDR3 comprises 15 residues. The CDR3 coding sequence is TGTGCCAGCAGCTTAAGCGCGGGGGGCTCCTATGGCTACACCTTC. Translating gives CASSLSAGGSYGYTF.

In this sample, this clonotype turned up a few times. The chain uses TRBV9 and TRBJ2-1, with D hard to call. CDR1 and CDR2 from the germline V gene are SGDLS and YYNGEE. Trimming removed 4 bases from V and 4 bases from J, with 9 bases in between. CDR3 size: 13 residues. CDR3 protein: CASSLDIYNEQFF. The CDR3 DNA is TGTGCCAGCAGCCTTGATATTTACAATGAGCAGTTCTTC.

The V and J genes are TRBV12-3 or TRBV12-4 and TRBJ1-1; tentative D call: TRBD1 (5 bases). The V end lost 6 bases, the J end lost 1 base, and 15 bases lay between the germline ends. The CDR3 is made up of 15 amino acids. CDR3 loop: CASRLTGGSNTEAFF. In nucleotides, the CDR3 is TGTGCCAGCAGACTGACCGGGGGGTCGAACACTGAAGCTTTCTTT.

This chain links TRBV16 with TRBJ2-3, with D uncertain. In germline, CDR1 is KGHSY, CDR2 FQNENV. The V and J ends lost 4 bases and 8 bases respectively, with 16 bases between them. The CDR3 consists of 14 residues. The CDR3 DNA reads TGTGCCAGCAGCCGTCCGGGTGATCCCTTTACGCAGTATTTT. Residues: CASSRPGDPFTQYF.

Turning to this clonotype: A much bigger clone sits one base away, suggesting this may be a read error. The CDR3 nucleotides are TGTGCCATCAGTGACGATAACTATGGCTACACCTTC. Residues: CAISDDNYGYTF. V is TRBV10-3 and J is TRBJ1-2; D is undetermined. The CDR3 contains 12 residues. The V end was cut by 3 bases, the J end by 1 base, with 3 bases between. CDR1 and CDR2 (germline): ENHRY, SYGVKD.

This clonotype was observed a few times. This chain uses TRBV7-2 with TRBJ1-2, with D possibly TRBD1 on 5 matching bases. V was pared by 2 bases and J by 4 bases, with 14 bases between. The CDR3 runs 15 residues. CDR1 and CDR2 (germline): SGHTA, FQGNSA. Here the CDR3 reads CASSLQRGSGYGYTF. The CDR3 nucleotides read TGTGCCAGCAGCTTACAGCGGGGCTCTGGCTATGGCTACACCTTC.

This chain connects TRBV9 to TRBJ2-5; D is tentatively TRBD1 or TRBD2 (5 bases each). The V end was cut by 0 bases, the J end by 4 bases, with 13 bases between. The length of the CDR3 is 15 residues. Germline CDR1 reads SGDLS; CDR2 reads YYNGEE. The CDR3 DNA is TGTGCCAGCAGCGTAGAGGGGCGCCGGGGAGAGACCCAGTACTTC. As protein: CASSVEGRRGETQYF.

The genes are TRBV6-5 and TRBJ1-4, with D tentatively TRBD1 (6 bases). The germline gives CDR1 MNHEY, CDR2 SVGAGI. The CDR3 consists of 14 residues. V lost 3 bases, J lost 8 bases, and 13 bases lay in between. CDR3 amino acids: CASSYAGRGEKLFF. DNA for the CDR3: TGTGCCAGCAGTTATGCCGGGAGGGGGGAAAAACTGTTTTTT.

The V gene is TRBV27, the J gene TRBJ1-1, with D tentatively TRBD1 (5 bases). The germline gives CDR1 MNHEY, CDR2 SMNVEV (reference sequence). The CDR3 covers 14 residues. The V end lost 6 bases, the J end lost 5 bases, and 16 bases lay between the germline ends. The CDR3 region is CASSLNAGRTEAFF. The CDR3 DNA sequence: TGTGCCAGCAGCCTAAATGCAGGGAGGACTGAAGCTTTCTTT.

A few counts support this clonotype. V is TRBV20-1 and J is TRBJ2-3; D not resolved. Germline V gene lookup returns CDR1 DFQATT and CDR2 SNEGSKA (reference sequence). This CDR3 region has 11 residues. CDR3 sequence reads: CRVSDGDTQYF. The CDR3 DNA reads as TGCAGGGTCTCCGACGGAGATACGCAGTATTTT.

As for this clonotype: At one boundary the junction diverges from the germline segment, which might be a read error. This CDR3 is CSATKGLYKTYEQYF. Written as DNA, the CDR3 is TGTAGTGCCACGAAAGGACTCTACAAAACCTACGAGCAGTACTTC. This chain connects TRBV20-1 to TRBJ2-4, with D perhaps TRBD2 (5 bases). The J call may be wrong; the DNA end is better matched by TRBJ2-7. This CDR3 has 15 residues. Germline V gives CDR1 DFQATT, CDR2 SNEGSKA (reference sequence).

This clonotype was counted a single time. This may be a read error: a much more frequent sequence differs by one nucleotide. V and J are TRBV5-1 and TRBJ1-4; TRBD1 matches 7 bases. Losses at the gene ends were 2 bases for V and 4 bases for J; bases not matched to a gene: 26. There are 22 residues in the CDR3. CDR1 is SGHRS, CDR2 YFSETQ, per germline. The CDR3, as DNA: TGCGCCAGCAGCTTATGTTCACAGCTCCTCCGGGACAGCGACCGAGTTAATGAAAAACTGTTTTTT. Protein sequence: CASSLCSQLLRDSDRVNEKLFF.

This clonotype has a handful of counts. The V and J genes are TRBV4-1 and TRBJ2-5; D unresolved. This CDR3 has 16 residues. Trimming stripped 2 bases from V and 2 bases from J, with 15 bases between. Per germline, CDR1 MGHRA and CDR2 YSYEKL. The CDR3 spells CASSQFVGIGQETQYF. In DNA, the CDR3 is TGCGCCAGCAGCCAATTCGTGGGGATTGGGCAAGAGACCCAGTACTTC.

V usage is TRBV5-1 and J usage is TRBJ2-5; 7 bases line up with TRBD1. The J call may be mistaken, given a closer DNA end match to TRBJ2-7. The CDR3 contains 13 residues. CDR1 is SGHRS, CDR2 YFSETQ, per germline. CDR3 sequence (DNA): TGCGCCAGCAGCTCGAAGCAGGGGGACGAGCAGTACTTC. Translation: CASSSKQGDEQYF.

The chain recombines TRBV9 with TRBJ1-4; no reliable D call. V lost 4 bases to trimming and J lost 4 bases, with 14 bases between them. The CDR3 has 15 residues. Germline CDR1 is SGDLS and CDR2 is YYNGEE. The CDR3 here is CASSPAGGLNEKLFF. The CDR3 DNA reads TGTGCCAGCAGCCCAGCGGGTGGCCTTAATGAAAAACTGTTTTTT.

With respect to this clonotype: At one boundary the junction diverges from the germline segment, which might be a read error. This sequence joins TRBV6-6 and TRBJ1-5; perhaps TRBD1 as D (6 bases). This CDR3 contains 15 residues. The germline V gene encodes CDR1 MNHNY and CDR2 SVGAGI (reference sequence). CDR3 protein: CASSAQTGPNQPKHF. The CDR3 region has the DNA TGTGCCAGCAGTGCCCAGACAGGCCCCAATCAGCCCAAGCATTTT.

The gene calls are TRBV6-6 and TRBJ1-2, with TRBD1 as a possible D gene (5 bases). This CDR3 has 13 amino acids. The V end lost 7 bases, the J end lost 4 bases, and 13 bases lay between the germline ends. Germline CDR1 is MNHNY and CDR2 is SVGAGI (reference sequence). CDR3 coding DNA: TGTGCCAGCACCCTAGGTCAGGGCTATGGCTACACCTTC. Its protein is CASTLGQGYGYTF.